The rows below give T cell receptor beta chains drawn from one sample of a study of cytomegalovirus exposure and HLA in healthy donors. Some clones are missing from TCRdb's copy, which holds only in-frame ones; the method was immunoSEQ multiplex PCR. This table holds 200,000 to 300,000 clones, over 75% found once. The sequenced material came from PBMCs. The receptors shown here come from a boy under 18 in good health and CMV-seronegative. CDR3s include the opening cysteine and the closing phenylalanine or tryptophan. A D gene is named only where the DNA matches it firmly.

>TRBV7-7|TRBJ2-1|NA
CASSSTIRVNEQFF
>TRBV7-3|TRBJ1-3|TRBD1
CASSSGQGENTIYF
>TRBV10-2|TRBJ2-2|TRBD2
CASRASGSTGELFF
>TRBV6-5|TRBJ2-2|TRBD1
CASSQDRVTGELFF
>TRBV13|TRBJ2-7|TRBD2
CASSPGLAGYEQYF
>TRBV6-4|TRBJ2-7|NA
CASGLGGEGSYEQYF
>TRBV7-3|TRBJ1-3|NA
CASSLPPPDTIYF
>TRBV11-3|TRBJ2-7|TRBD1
CASSPWTGGFYEQYF
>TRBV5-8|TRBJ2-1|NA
CASSLGQGYNEQFF
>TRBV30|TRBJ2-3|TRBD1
CAWSRTGVVRTDTQYF
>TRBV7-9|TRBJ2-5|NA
CSSNRFSLGGETQYF
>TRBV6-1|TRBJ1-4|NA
CASSSDRSTNEKLFF
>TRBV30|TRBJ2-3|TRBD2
CAWGSGAQYF
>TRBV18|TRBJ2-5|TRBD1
CASSLYRGRRETQYF
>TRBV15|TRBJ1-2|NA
CATSRDRADSVYGYTF
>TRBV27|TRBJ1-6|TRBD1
CASSRNRDRGNSPLHF
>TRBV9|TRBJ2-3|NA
CASSVALTDTQYF
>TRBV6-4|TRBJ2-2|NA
CASSDRDSGGELFF
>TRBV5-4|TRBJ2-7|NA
CASSLVGGVYEQYF
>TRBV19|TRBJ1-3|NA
CASRSKSRGSGNTIYF